One sample yielded the 28 T cell receptor beta chains listed below, sequenced in a study of blood T cells in healthy people across ages. The second PCR ran roughly 7 to 12 cycles with a sample-barcoded 5' primer and J-beta primers. TCRdb reprocessed the 5' RACE reads via MiXCR and lists one record per CDR3 protein. This sample has 1.2 million to 1.5 million distinct CDR3 sequences; 40% to 50% occur once, and the top ten carry roughly 7.7%. Sequenced: blood. These receptors all come from a woman between 18 and 30 years old in good health.

V is TRBV5-1 and J is TRBJ1-2; D may be TRBD1 (5 bases). The CDR3 covers 18 residues. Trimming took 3 bases from V and 3 from J, leaving 24 bases between them. The germline V gene encodes CDR1 SGHRS and CDR2 YFSETQ. The chain's CDR3 is CASSWDEYKDLRDYGYTF. CDR3 DNA sequence: TGCGCCAGCAGCTGGGACGAATACAAAGACCTGAGAGACTATGGCTACACCTTC.

This clonotype was found a few times. The V gene is TRBV4-2, the J gene TRBJ2-1; D gene ambiguous. Trimming removed 0 bases at V and 5 bases at J, with 14 bases between. There are 16 residues in the CDR3. Germline CDR1 is LGHNA and CDR2 is YNFKEQ. CDR3 loop: CASSQEKAILHNEQFF. CDR3 in DNA: TGTGCCAGCAGCCAAGAAAAAGCGATTCTCCACAATGAGCAGTTCTTC.

This clonotype was counted only a few times. Here the CDR3 reads CASSDRVNQPQHF. The CDR3 DNA is TGTGCCAGCAGTGACAGGGTTAATCAGCCCCAGCATTTT. The rearrangement joins TRBV12-3 or TRBV12-4 to TRBJ1-5; 7 bases map to TRBD1. The CDR3 is 13 amino acids. Trimming removed 5 bases from V and 4 bases from J; junction bases left unmatched: 2.

This clonotype was seen a few times. The V gene is TRBV28, the J gene TRBJ2-5; the match to TRBD2 covers 8 bases. J gave up 4 bases and V 5 bases, and 9 bases lay outside the gene matches. Per germline, CDR1 MDHEN and CDR2 SYDVKM. The CDR3 runs 15 residues. The chain's CDR3 is CASSGTRDFPETQYF. The DNA of the CDR3 is TGTGCCAGCAGTGGGACTAGGGATTTCCCAGAGACCCAGTACTTC. The entire variable domain, with the rest obtained from reference TRBV28 and TRBJ2-5, is as follows: DVKVTQSSRYLVKRTGEKVFLECVQDMDHENMFWYRQDPGLGLRLIYFSYDVKMKEKGDIPEGYSVSREKKERFSLILESASTNQTSMYLCASSGTRDFPETQYFGPGTRLLVL.

As DNA, the CDR3 is TGTGCCAGCGCCCGACCGGGACAGGCCGATGGCTACACCTTC. Its protein is CASARPGQADGYTF. This rearrangement joins TRBV6-1 to TRBJ1-2, with TRBD1 matching 8 bases. The V gene's germline CDR1 is MNHNS and CDR2 SASEGT. Trimming cost V 8 bases and J 6 bases; bases outside gene matches: 11. CDR3 length: 14 residues.

This clonotype was picked up a small number of times. The J gene is TRBJ1-2, the V gene TRBV4-1; D is ambiguous. The length of the CDR3 is 14 residues. Trimming stripped 1 base from V and 2 bases from J, with 8 bases between. Looked up from germline, CDR1 is MGHRA and CDR2 is YSYEKL. In DNA form, the CDR3 reads TGCGCCAGCAGCCAAGTGGTCAGCAACTATGGCTACACCTTC. Amino acid sequence: CASSQVVSNYGYTF.

Only a few counts were recorded for this clonotype. The V and J genes are TRBV6-6 and TRBJ1-2; TRBD1 is a possible D gene (6 bases). CDR1 is MNHNY, CDR2 SVGAGI, per germline (reference sequence). The CDR3 contains 17 residues. Trimming cost V 7 bases and J 0 bases, with 21 bases left between them. CDR3 in DNA: TGTGCCAGCAACAATCGCGGGGGGCGAACTGCTAACTATGGCTACACCTTC. Its protein is CASNNRGGRTANYGYTF.

Only one count was recorded for this clonotype. V and J are TRBV4-2 and TRBJ2-3; 13 bases agree with TRBD2. The CDR3 has 22 residues. In germline, CDR1 is LGHNA, CDR2 YNFKEQ. The V segment lost 0 bases and the J segment 1 base; nucleotides outside the gene matches: 16. As DNA, the CDR3 is TGTGCCAGCAGCCAAGATTCTTCGACTAGCGGGAGGTTATCCAGCGGCACAGATACGCAGTATTTT. This sequence encodes CASSQDSSTSGRLSSGTDTQYF.

This chain links TRBV7-2 with TRBJ2-1; tentatively, D is TRBD2 (5 bases). Germline V gene data show CDR1 as SGHTA and CDR2 as FQGNSA. Trimming shortened V by 1 base and J by 7 bases, and 14 bases separated the two germline ends. CDR3 length: 15 amino acids. The CDR3 is CASSLENSVANEQFF. The CDR3 nucleotides are TGTGCCAGCAGCTTAGAAAATAGCGTAGCTAATGAGCAGTTCTTC.

The rearrangement links TRBV27 to TRBJ2-1, with TRBD2 matching 9 bases. CDR3 size: 15 residues. The germline gives CDR1 MNHEY, CDR2 SMNVEV (reference sequence). The ends lost 6 bases at V and 7 bases at J; junction bases unmatched: 10. The CDR3 DNA follows: TGTGCCAGCAGAACGCTAGCGGGAAGTGTGAATGAGCAGTTCTTC. It yields the protein CASRTLAGSVNEQFF.

This sequence joins TRBV4-1 and TRBJ1-2; D perhaps matches TRBD1 (5 bases). This CDR3 comprises 15 residues. Germline V lookup: CDR1 MGHRA, CDR2 YSYEKL. Trimming cost V 3 bases and J 0 bases, with 11 bases left between them. CDR3: CASSHDSDSNYGYTF. CDR3 nucleotides: TGCGCCAGCAGCCACGACAGTGATTCTAACTATGGCTACACCTTC.

J is TRBJ2-7 and V is TRBV21-1; the table's D call TRBD1 went unverified against the DNA. TRBV21-1 is annotated as a pseudogene. The CDR3 covers 13 residues. The CDR3 protein is CASSKVKGTEQYF. The CDR3 DNA reads TGTGCCAGCAGCAAAGTGAAGGGGACCGAGCAGTACTTC.

The rearrangement uses TRBV7-6 and TRBJ2-1, with D uncertain. Germline assignment: CDR1 SGHVS and CDR2 FNYEAQ. Trimming took off 3 bases at V and 3 bases at J, with 6 bases between the two ends. The CDR3 covers 13 residues. This CDR3 reads CASSLKLYNEQFF. CDR3 nucleotides: TGTGCCAGCAGCTTGAAACTCTACAATGAGCAGTTCTTC.

V is TRBV27 and J is TRBJ2-1; tentatively, D is TRBD1 (10 bases). Trimming shortened V by 5 bases and J by 1 base, and 18 bases separated the two germline ends. The length of the CDR3 is 17 residues. Germline values: CDR1 MNHEY, CDR2 SMNVEV (reference sequence). The CDR3 sequence: CASSPLAGQGSYNEQFF. CDR3 nucleotides: TGTGCCAGCAGTCCGCTAGCGGGACAGGGGTCCTACAATGAGCAGTTCTTC.

This clonotype has only a few counts. V usage is TRBV6-5 and J usage is TRBJ1-2; D gene ambiguous. CDR3 length: 13 amino acids. With 5 bases removed from V and 8 bases from J, the gap between germline ends came to 15 bases. In germline, CDR1 is MNHEY, CDR2 SVGAGI. This chain's CDR3 is CASSAAAGYGYTF. CDR3 sequence (DNA): TGTGCCAGCAGTGCCGCGGCGGGGTACGGCTACACCTTC.

The chain employs TRBV19 and TRBJ1-5, with no clear D. CDR1 and CDR2 from the germline V gene are LNHDA and SQIVND (reference sequence). Trimming left V 2 bases short and J 7 bases short, with 12 bases between. CDR3 length: 14 residues. CDR3 protein: CASSISGSGQPQHF. The DNA for the CDR3 is TGTGCCAGTAGTATATCTGGGTCCGGGCAGCCCCAGCATTTT.

This sequence joins TRBV11-2 and TRBJ2-3; 9 positions agree with TRBD2. CDR3 length: 16 amino acids. Per germline, CDR1 SGHAT and CDR2 FQNNGV. V lost 6 bases, J lost 3 bases, and 10 bases stayed unmatched. This CDR3 reads CASSPMGLAGTDTQYF. The CDR3 DNA is TGTGCCAGCAGTCCAATGGGGCTAGCGGGGACAGATACGCAGTATTTT.

The CDR3 bases are TGTGCCAGCAGTGCCGGGGCAGGGGCCACTGAAGCTTTCTTT. This translates into CASSAGAGATEAFF. The chain employs TRBV6-1 and TRBJ1-1; D may be TRBD1 (6 bases). V lost 4 bases and J lost 4, with 13 bases in between. The CDR3 totals 14 residues. Germline CDR1 MNHNS, CDR2 SASEGT.

This chain uses TRBV5-1 with TRBJ2-1; D is perhaps TRBD2 (5 bases). Trimming took off 2 bases at V and 13 bases at J, with 16 bases between the two ends. CDR1 is SGHRS and CDR2 is YFSETQ in the germline V gene. The CDR3 sequence is 13 residues long. The CDR3 is CASSLGREETQFF. Here the CDR3 DNA reads TGCGCCAGCAGCTTAGGGAGAGAAGAGACCCAGTTCTTC.

V usage is TRBV18 and J usage is TRBJ2-1, with TRBD2 as a possible D gene (5 bases). The CDR3 is 13 residues long. Germline loops: CDR1 KGHSH, CDR2 LQKENI. Between the trimmed V and J ends, which lost 6 bases and 12 bases, there was a span of 18 bases. Written as DNA, the CDR3 is TGTGCCAGCTCCACCTCAGGAGGCTCTGTGCAGTTCTTC. Protein product: CASSTSGGSVQFF. The full variable domain, in which reference TRBV18 and TRBJ2-1 provide the parts outside the CDR3, is NAGVMQNPRHLVRRRGQEARLRCSPMKGHSHVYWYRQLPEEGLKFMVYLQKENIIDESGMPKERFSAEFPKEGPSILRIQQVVRGDSAAYFCASSTSGGSVQFFGPGTRLTVL.

This chain links TRBV27 with TRBJ2-5; 11 bases line up with TRBD2. This CDR3 spans 15 amino acids. V was pared by 4 bases and J by 11 bases, with 12 bases of the junction left unmatched. Germline CDR1 and CDR2: MNHEY and SMNVEV (reference sequence). In nucleotides, the CDR3 is TGTGCCAGCAGTTCCACTAGCGGGGGAGTTGGCAGGCAGTACTTC. This translates into CASSSTSGGVGRQYF.

This clonotype was seen at least ten times. Here the CDR3 DNA reads TGTGCCAGCAGTTACTCGACACAAGAGACCCAGTACTTC. This codes for CASSYSTQETQYF. The V gene is TRBV6-5, the J gene TRBJ2-5; D gene unclear. The CDR3 consists of 13 residues. The germline CDR1 and CDR2 sequences are MNHEY and SVGAGI. Trimming left V 0 bases short and J 2 bases short, with 4 bases between.

The chain combines TRBV20-1 with TRBJ2-5; no clear D gene. The J call may be mistaken, given a closer DNA end match to TRBJ2-7. Germline CDR1 and CDR2: DFQATT and SNEGSKA (reference sequence). The CDR3 is 12 residues long. The CDR3, as DNA: TGCAGTGCTAGATCCCTCGCCGGCGAGCAGTACTTC. It yields the protein CSARSLAGEQYF.

This chain connects TRBV12-3 or TRBV12-4 to TRBJ1-2; a weak D match, TRBD1 (6 bases). V was cut by 5 bases and J by 0 bases, with 10 bases left in between. The CDR3 loop spans 14 amino acids. CDR3 nucleotide sequence: TGTGCCAGCAGTAGACAGGTCCCTAACTATGGCTACACCTTC. This gives the protein CASSRQVPNYGYTF.

The rearrangement uses TRBV9 and TRBJ2-1, with 8 bases fitting TRBD2. Germline V CDR1 and CDR2: SGDLS, YYNGEE. The CDR3 spans 14 residues. With V trimmed by 5 bases and J by 5 bases, 6 bases remained unmatched. The CDR3 sequence is CASRASGLNNEQFF. The CDR3 DNA reads TGTGCCAGCAGGGCTAGCGGGCTAAACAATGAGCAGTTCTTC.

Written as DNA, the CDR3 is TGTGCCAGCAGCCCTAGCGGGGGGGCTAAAGGGGAGCAGTTCTTC. This translates into CASSPSGGAKGEQFF. The rearrangement joins TRBV12-3 or TRBV12-4 to TRBJ2-1; 12 nucleotides line up with TRBD2. Trimming at V came to 6 bases and at J to 10 bases, leaving 10 bases not matched to a gene. There are 15 residues in the CDR3.

A single count supports this clonotype. The chain is built from TRBV6-1 and TRBJ1-3; D perhaps matches TRBD1 (6 bases). CDR1 MNHNS and CDR2 SASEGT come from the germline V gene. This CDR3 is built from 17 residues. V lost 1 base and J lost 7, with 20 bases in between. CDR3 in amino acids: CASSEDGVRTVRNTIYF. CDR3 coding DNA: TGTGCCAGCAGTGAAGACGGGGTGAGGACAGTTCGGAACACCATATATTTT.

CDR3 nucleotides: TGCGCCAGCAGCCAAGAGGATTCACCCCTCCACTTT. Protein: CASSQEDSPLHF. V usage is TRBV4-1 and J usage is TRBJ1-6; D unclear. In germline, CDR1 is MGHRA, CDR2 YSYEKL. This CDR3 contains 12 residues. Deletions cut 0 bases from V and 8 bases from J, with 2 bases between.